The rows below give T cell receptor beta chains drawn from one sample of a study of beta chain features in type 1 diabetes. Libraries were prepared by immunoSEQ multiplex PCR; TCRdb keeps only in-frame clonotypes and omits some of them. The profile shows hundreds of thousands of clones, about 11% of them singletons. Sequencing used naive CD4+ T cells from blood. Every receptor here comes from a man younger than 45 with type 1 diabetes. Both conserved end residues are trimmed from each CDR3. Each record gives: J gene, V gene, CDR3 protein.

j_call: TRBJ1-1; v_call: TRBV19; cdr3_aa: ASKARGSLEAF
j_call: TRBJ1-1; v_call: TRBV4-1; cdr3_aa: ASSQGPGQKNTEAF
j_call: TRBJ2-1; v_call: TRBV27; cdr3_aa: ASRFQWEQF
j_call: TRBJ2-3; v_call: TRBV7-2; cdr3_aa: ASSSSGDTQY
j_call: TRBJ2-3; v_call: TRBV4-2; cdr3_aa: ASSQGQGAADTQY
j_call: TRBJ2-3; v_call: TRBV5-1; cdr3_aa: ASSLSFTDTQY
j_call: TRBJ1-3; v_call: TRBV30; cdr3_aa: AWRSTGGSGNTIY
j_call: TRBJ1-1; v_call: TRBV4-1; cdr3_aa: ASNNFLTNTEAF
j_call: TRBJ2-7; v_call: TRBV9; cdr3_aa: ASSSSPGVDEQY
j_call: TRBJ1-2; v_call: TRBV9; cdr3_aa: ASSADWGRGYT
j_call: TRBJ1-2; v_call: TRBV9; cdr3_aa: ASTRESNYGYT
j_call: TRBJ1-2; v_call: TRBV7-9; cdr3_aa: ASTRKGVEGYT
j_call: TRBJ2-5; v_call: TRBV10-3; cdr3_aa: AISNRAQETQY
j_call: TRBJ2-2; v_call: TRBV28; cdr3_aa: ASSLGTAAGGELF
j_call: TRBJ1-1; v_call: TRBV2; cdr3_aa: ASLEEGITEAF
j_call: TRBJ1-2; v_call: TRBV18; cdr3_aa: ASSPSGTAEYGYT
j_call: TRBJ2-1; v_call: TRBV29-1; cdr3_aa: SVGGRRGDEQF
j_call: TRBJ2-1; v_call: TRBV7-9; cdr3_aa: ASSPGLRRGDNEQF
j_call: TRBJ2-3; v_call: TRBV9; cdr3_aa: ASQRIPRATDTQY
j_call: TRBJ1-6; v_call: TRBV5-4; cdr3_aa: ASSLDAGTNSPLH
j_call: TRBJ2-1; v_call: TRBV30; cdr3_aa: AWSPDLAVVQF
j_call: TRBJ2-1; v_call: TRBV29-1; cdr3_aa: SLGGAGPYNEQF
j_call: TRBJ2-7; v_call: TRBV10-3; cdr3_aa: AISPDGAYEQY
j_call: TRBJ2-5; v_call: TRBV7-3; cdr3_aa: ASSLDRETQY
j_call: TRBJ2-1; v_call: TRBV2; cdr3_aa: ASRTGSGYEQF
j_call: TRBJ1-1; v_call: TRBV28; cdr3_aa: ASTGGEAF
j_call: TRBJ2-2; v_call: TRBV4-1; cdr3_aa: ASTAGQGYTGELF
j_call: TRBJ2-7; v_call: TRBV7-2; cdr3_aa: ASSSPGWGQGVYEQY
j_call: TRBJ2-7; v_call: TRBV19; cdr3_aa: ASSLAGEQY
j_call: TRBJ1-5; v_call: TRBV7-2; cdr3_aa: ASSLIVYQPQH
j_call: TRBJ2-3; v_call: TRBV7-3; cdr3_aa: ASSPRELDTQY
j_call: TRBJ2-3; v_call: TRBV29-1; cdr3_aa: SGLEVWTGRDTQY
j_call: TRBJ2-1; v_call: TRBV29-1; cdr3_aa: SVDLGLAGFGNEQF
j_call: TRBJ1-1; v_call: TRBV7-9; cdr3_aa: ASSSRDRENTEAF
j_call: TRBJ1-1; v_call: TRBV5-1; cdr3_aa: ASSLGGLSEAF
j_call: TRBJ2-3; v_call: TRBV7-9; cdr3_aa: ASSLNGADTQY
j_call: TRBJ2-2; v_call: TRBV19; cdr3_aa: ASKQASMNTGELF
j_call: TRBJ2-7; v_call: TRBV10-3; cdr3_aa: AISESPNDSNEQY
j_call: TRBJ2-3; v_call: TRBV10-3; cdr3_aa: AISADSSGGLTDTQY
j_call: TRBJ1-1; v_call: TRBV28; cdr3_aa: ASSLGGSNTEAF
j_call: TRBJ2-7; v_call: TRBV10-2; cdr3_aa: ASSGTGTGVGEQY
j_call: TRBJ1-1; v_call: TRBV9; cdr3_aa: ASSAEIGQNTEAF
j_call: TRBJ1-1; v_call: TRBV6-5; cdr3_aa: ASSYERDTEAF
j_call: TRBJ1-1; v_call: TRBV11-1; cdr3_aa: ASSLTGREAF
j_call: TRBJ2-1; v_call: TRBV14; cdr3_aa: ASSQDLGTGGNEQF
j_call: TRBJ2-5; v_call: TRBV10-3; cdr3_aa: ANGQEQETQY
j_call: TRBJ2-6; v_call: TRBV11-2; cdr3_aa: ASSDRSSGANVLT
j_call: TRBJ2-3; v_call: TRBV5-1; cdr3_aa: ASSLAFRGGTDTQY
j_call: TRBJ2-2; v_call: TRBV18; cdr3_aa: ASEDRAVFTGELF
j_call: TRBJ2-2; v_call: TRBV9; cdr3_aa: ASSVASGLVTGELF
j_call: TRBJ1-1; v_call: TRBV7-3; cdr3_aa: ASSPGGNTEAF